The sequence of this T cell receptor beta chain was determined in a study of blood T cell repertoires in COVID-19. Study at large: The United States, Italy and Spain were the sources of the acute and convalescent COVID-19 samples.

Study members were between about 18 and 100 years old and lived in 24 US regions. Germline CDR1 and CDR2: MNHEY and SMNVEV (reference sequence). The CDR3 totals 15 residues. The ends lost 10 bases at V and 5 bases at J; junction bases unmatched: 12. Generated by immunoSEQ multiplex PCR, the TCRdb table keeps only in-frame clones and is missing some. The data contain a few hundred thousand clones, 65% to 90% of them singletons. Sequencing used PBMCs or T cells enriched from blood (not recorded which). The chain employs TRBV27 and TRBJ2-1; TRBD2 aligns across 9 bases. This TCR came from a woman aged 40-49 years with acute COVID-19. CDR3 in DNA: TGTGCCACCGAGAGCGGACTAGCGAAAAACAATGAGCAGTTCTTC. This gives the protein CATESGLAKNNEQFF.